This TCR beta chain appears in the sequencing data of a study of spatial heterogeneity in lung cancer. On the study more broadly: The count of detected beta-chain sequences consistently exceeded that of alpha-chain sequences.

One entry per CDR3 protein, called by TCRdb with MiXCR from the 5' RACE reads. The sample has some 52,000 distinct CDR3 sequences, approximately 7% seen once. This CDR3 spans 13 amino acids. V gave up 5 bases and J gave up 11 bases; unmatched junction bases: 10. Germline lookup yields CDR1 DFQATT and CDR2 SNEGSKA (reference sequence). This clonotype was counted at least ten times. Time point here: sample taken at primary tumor resection. Unsorted tumor, nontumor lung tissue or cryopreserved PBMC supplied the whole RNA. Sample: PBMCs, taken at surgery. This clonotype was obtained from a female donor with early-stage non-small cell lung cancer. This chain connects TRBV20-1 to TRBJ2-1, with 9 bases that match TRBD2. The CDR3, as DNA: TGCAGTGCTCCCCGGACTAGCGCGATTAAGCAGTTCTTC. This gives the protein CSAPRTSAIKQFF.